The source of this T cell receptor beta chain is a study of blood T cell repertoires in COVID-19. As for the study in general: PBMCs, B-cell-depleted T cells, or T cells provided the cDNA or gDNA that made up the material.

There are 12 residues in the CDR3. V was clipped by 0 bases and J by 5 bases, with 4 bases between them. Germline values: CDR1 MGHRA, CDR2 YSYEKL. This clone has more than one count but fewer than ten. Profiling relied on immunoSEQ multiplex PCR, and the TCRdb table lists in-frame clones only, not all of them. The repertoire holds about 200,000 clones, roughly nine tenths seen once, with 0.7% to 0.8% in the top ten. The sequence was collected from a woman aged 70 to 79 with acute or convalescent COVID-19. This chain connects TRBV4-1 to TRBJ2-5, with D uncertain. Sequenced sample: peripheral blood. Here the CDR3 reads CASSQEAETQYF. The CDR3 DNA follows: TGCGCCAGCAGCCAAGAGGCCGAGACCCAGTACTTC.